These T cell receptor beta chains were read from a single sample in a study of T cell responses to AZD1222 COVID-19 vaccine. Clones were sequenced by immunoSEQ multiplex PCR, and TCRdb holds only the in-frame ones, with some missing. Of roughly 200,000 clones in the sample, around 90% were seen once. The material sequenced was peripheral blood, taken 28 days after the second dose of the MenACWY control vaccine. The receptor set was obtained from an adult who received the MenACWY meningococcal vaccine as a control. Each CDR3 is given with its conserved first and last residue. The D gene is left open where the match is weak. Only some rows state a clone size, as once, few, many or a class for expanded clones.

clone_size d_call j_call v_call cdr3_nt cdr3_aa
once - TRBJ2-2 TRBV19 TGTGCCAGTACAAATTGGAAAGGGGCCTCGAACACCGGGGAGCTGTTTTTT CASTNWKGASNTGELFF
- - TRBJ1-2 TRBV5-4 TGTGCCAGCAGCCCCCCCGGACTGCACTATGGCTACACCTTC CASSPPGLHYGYTF
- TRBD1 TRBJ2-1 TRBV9 TGTGCCAGCAGCGTAGCGGAGACAGGGTTTTACAATGAGCAGTTCTTC CASSVAETGFYNEQFF
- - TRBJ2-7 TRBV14 TGTGCCAGCAGCCAAGAACAGGGTCTCTACGAGCAGTACTTC CASSQEQGLYEQYF
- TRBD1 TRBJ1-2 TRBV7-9 TGTGCCAGCAGCTTGGCCCAGGGGGGCAGGGGCGGCTATGGCTACACCTTC CASSLAQGGRGGYGYTF
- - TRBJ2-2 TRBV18 TGTGCCAGCTCCTTGGGTGTTACCACCGGGGAGCTGTTTTTT CASSLGVTTGELFF
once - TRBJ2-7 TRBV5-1 TGCGCCAGCAGCCCGGGGAGAGCTGGGGGTTACGAGCAGTACTTC CASSPGRAGGYEQYF
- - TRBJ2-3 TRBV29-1 TGCAGCGTTGACCCTGGAGAGGGAGGCCCCACAGATACGCAGTATTTT CSVDPGEGGPTDTQYF
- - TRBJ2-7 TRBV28 TGTGCCAGCAGTTCTAGCATGGCCGCCATCTCCTACGAGCAGTACTTC CASSSSMAAISYEQYF
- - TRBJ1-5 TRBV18 TGTGCCAGCTCACCACCCCCGGAGAATAGCAATCAGCCCCAGCATTTT CASSPPPENSNQPQHF
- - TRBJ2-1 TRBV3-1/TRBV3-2 TGTGCCAGCAGCCAAGCACGGGGCTCCTACAATGAGCAGTTCTTC CASSQARGSYNEQFF
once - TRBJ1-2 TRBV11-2 TGTGCCAGCAGCTTAGGTGGTGGTCGAGTGAACTATGGCTACACCTTC CASSLGGGRVNYGYTF
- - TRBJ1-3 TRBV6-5 TGTGCCAGCAGCACGACAGGCAGCTCTGGAAACACCATATATTTT CASSTTGSSGNTIYF
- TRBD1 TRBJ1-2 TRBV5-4 TGTGCCAGCAGCTTAGGGGACAGAGGTAACTATGGCTACACCTTC CASSLGDRGNYGYTF
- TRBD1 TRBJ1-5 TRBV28 TGTGCCAGCAGTCTGACAGGGGGCGCGAGGGGCGGTAGCAATCAGCCCCAGCATTTT CASSLTGGARGGSNQPQHF
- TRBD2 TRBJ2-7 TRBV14 TGTGCCAGCAGCCAAGATCCCTTCCCGGGACTAGCGGTTTTCTACGAGCAGTACTTC CASSQDPFPGLAVFYEQYF
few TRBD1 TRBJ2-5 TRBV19 TGTGCCAGTAGCCAGGGGGCATCGGAGACCCAGTACTTC CASSQGASETQYF
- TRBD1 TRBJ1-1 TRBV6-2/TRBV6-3 TGTGCCAGCAGTAAATACAGGGGGCCATCCTTGATCCCTGAAGCTTTCTTT CASSKYRGPSLIPEAFF
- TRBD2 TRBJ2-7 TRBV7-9 TGTGCCAGCAGCTTTCCTAGCGGGACGTCCTACGAGCAGTACTTC CASSFPSGTSYEQYF
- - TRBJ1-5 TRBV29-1 TGCAGCGTTGAAGTTGACGGTGATCAGCCCCAGCATTTT CSVEVDGDQPQHF
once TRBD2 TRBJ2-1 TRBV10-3 TGTGCCATCAGTGACCGACTAGCGGGTAACAATGAGCAGTTCTTC CAISDRLAGNNEQFF
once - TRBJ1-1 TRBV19 TGTGCCAGTTCAGTTGGCAGATACACTGAAGCTTTCTTT CASSVGRYTEAFF
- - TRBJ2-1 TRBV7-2 TGTGCCAGCAGCTTAGTTGTGGATTCCTACAATGAGCAGTTCTTC CASSLVVDSYNEQFF
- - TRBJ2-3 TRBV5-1 TGCGCCAGCAGCTTTGTGGGGACAGATACGCAGTATTTT CASSFVGTDTQYF
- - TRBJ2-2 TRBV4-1 TGCGCCAGCAGCCCGGGGGCCCTGAAGGTAAACACCGGGGAGCTGTTTTTT CASSPGALKVNTGELFF
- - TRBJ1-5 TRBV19 TGTGCCAGTAGTCCCGAACAAGATCAGCCCCAGCATTTT CASSPEQDQPQHF
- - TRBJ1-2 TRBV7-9 TGTGCCAGCAGTCCCGGGGGGGCAGTCGGAGTCTATGGCTACACCTTC CASSPGGAVGVYGYTF
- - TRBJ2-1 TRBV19 TGTGCCAGTAGTATAGGACTGGAAAATGAGCAGTTCTTC CASSIGLENEQFF
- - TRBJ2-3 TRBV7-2 TGTGCCAGCAGCTTTGTGTCAGATACGCAGTATTTT CASSFVSDTQYF
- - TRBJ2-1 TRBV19 TGTGCCAGTAGTATAGAGGCAGGCTCCTACAATGAGCAGTTCTTC CASSIEAGSYNEQFF
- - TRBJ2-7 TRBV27 TGTGCCAGCAGTTTAGGTGGGAGAGGCTACGAGCAGTACTTC CASSLGGRGYEQYF
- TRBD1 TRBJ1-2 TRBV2 TGTGCCAGCACTGTGGGACAGGGGATGAGGTTGAGTGGCTACACCTTC CASTVGQGMRLSGYTF
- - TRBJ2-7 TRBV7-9 TGTGCCAGCAGCCTGGGACGGACGAGCTACGAGCAGTACTTC CASSLGRTSYEQYF
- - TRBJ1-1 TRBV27 TGTGCCAGCAGTCCTTTTTTGAGCACGGCGAACACTGAAGCTTTCTTT CASSPFLSTANTEAFF
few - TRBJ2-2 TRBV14 TGTGCCAGCAGCCACCTCGCCGGGGAGCTGTTTTTT CASSHLAGELFF
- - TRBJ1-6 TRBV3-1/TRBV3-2 TGTGCCAGCAGCCGTACAGGGTTGGAATGGGCGCCCCTCCACTTT CASSRTGLEWAPLHF
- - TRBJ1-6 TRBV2 TGTGCCAGCAGTGAACCCCATTCACCCCTCCACTTT CASSEPHSPLHF
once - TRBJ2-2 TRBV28 TGTGCCAGCCGCGGGGAGGTCCCTTCGAACACCGGGGAGCTGTTTTTT CASRGEVPSNTGELFF
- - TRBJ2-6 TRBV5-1 TGCGCCAGCAGCTCAGTCGGGGGTCGCTCTGGGGCCAACGTCCTGACTTTC CASSSVGGRSGANVLTF
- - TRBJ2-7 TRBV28 TGTGCCAGCAGTCTCCTACATTACGAGCAGTACTTC CASSLLHYEQYF
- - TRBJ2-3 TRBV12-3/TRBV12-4 TGTGCCAGCAGAACAGGGACAACGCAGTATTTT CASRTGTTQYF
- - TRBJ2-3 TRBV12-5 TGTGCTAGTGGTTCGGAGGAGACGCAGTATTTT CASGSEETQYF